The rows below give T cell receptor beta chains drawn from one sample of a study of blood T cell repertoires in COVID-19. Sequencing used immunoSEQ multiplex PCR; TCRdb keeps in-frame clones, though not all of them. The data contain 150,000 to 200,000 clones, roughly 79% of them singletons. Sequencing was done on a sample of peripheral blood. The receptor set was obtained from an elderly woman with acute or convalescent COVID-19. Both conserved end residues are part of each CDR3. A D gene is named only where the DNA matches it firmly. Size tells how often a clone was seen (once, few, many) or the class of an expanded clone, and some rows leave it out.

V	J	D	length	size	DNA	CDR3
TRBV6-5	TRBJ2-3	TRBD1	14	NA	TGTGCCAGCAGACAGGGGGCCTCCACAGATACGCAGTATTTT	CASRQGASTDTQYF
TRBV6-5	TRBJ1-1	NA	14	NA	TGTGCCAGCATGTCGGGAGGGAGGAACACTGAAGCTTTCTTT	CASMSGGRNTEAFF
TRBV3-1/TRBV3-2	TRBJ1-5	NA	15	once	TGTGCCAGCAGCCAAGAGCCCAGGGGCAATCAGCCCCAGCATTTT	CASSQEPRGNQPQHF
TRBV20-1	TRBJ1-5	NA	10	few	TGCAGTGCTTCAAATCAGCCCCAGCATTTT	CSASNQPQHF
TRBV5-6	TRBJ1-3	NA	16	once	TGTGCCAGCAGCCTCAGGAAGGTTCCAAGGGGAAACACCATATATTTT	CASSLRKVPRGNTIYF
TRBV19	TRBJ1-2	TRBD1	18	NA	TGTGCCAGTAGTATACGGGTTGGACAGGGCGAATTGGACTATGGCTACACCTTC	CASSIRVGQGELDYGYTF
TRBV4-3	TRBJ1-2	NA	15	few	TGCGCCAGCAGCCAAGATTTCAGGGCCCGGGAGGGCTACACCTTC	CASSQDFRAREGYTF
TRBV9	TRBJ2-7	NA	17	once	TGTGCCAGCAGCGCCCCTAGAACGCGGGCTCCGGGGTGCGAGCAGTACTTC	CASSAPRTRAPGCEQYF
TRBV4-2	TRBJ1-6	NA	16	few	TGTGCCAGCAGCCAAGAAGGGGGGGTCGGCATTTCACCCCTCCACTTT	CASSQEGGVGISPLHF
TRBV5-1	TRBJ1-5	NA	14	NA	TGCGCCAGCAGTTTGGACGGTAGCAATCAGCCCCAGCATTTT	CASSLDGSNQPQHF